This TCR beta chain was identified during a study of post-analysis software for immune sequencing data. Study details: Included courses were relapsing-remitting and secondary progressive multiple sclerosis; progressive-relapsing multiple sclerosis was also included. Study-level results: When patients were compared with controls, four or five TRBV segments were more frequent, TRBV5-6, TRBV5-1 and TRBV20-1 among them. Strong co-clustering by F measure linked samples that shared a preparation batch.

Points on this clonotype: Its cognate antigen is unknown.

V lost 4 bases and J lost 4; bases outside the gene matches: 18. Germline-derived CDR1 and CDR2 are SQVTM and ANQGSEA. The CDR3 has 18 amino acids. cDNA libraries of TCR beta carried unique molecular identifiers. TCRdb re-called the PCR reads with MiXCR, one entry per CDR3 protein. The sample lists 600,000 to 750,000 distinct CDR3 sequences, about 60% occurring once. Input material: blood. This sequence originates from a girl between 2 and 10 years old with multiple sclerosis. The J gene is TRBJ1-1, the V gene TRBV29-1; 10 bases agree with TRBD1. DNA for the CDR3: TGCAGCGTTGTATCATGGACCGGGACAGGGGTCGTCGGCACTGAAGCTTTCTTT. Its translation: CSVVSWTGTGVVGTEAFF.